Sequencing of this T cell receptor (beta chain) was carried out in a study of beta chain features in type 1 diabetes. Germline V CDR1 and CDR2: SQVTM, ANQGSEA. The CDR3 runs to 12 residues. V lost 1 base to trimming and J lost 5 bases, with 6 bases between them. This clone was counted a few times. What it binds is unknown. The whole isolated RNA underwent reverse transcription, so sequencing captured expressed TCRB transcripts. The protocol was immunoSEQ multiplex PCR, while the TCRdb copy is restricted to in-frame clones and leaves out a portion. The sample holds more than 250,000 clones, about a fifth seen once. Study-level findings and limits: A cDNA-based sequencing approach could over-represent cells with high TCR expression. Type 1 diabetes patients had moderately but significantly shorter TCRB CDR3s in all four CD4+ subsets.

The sequenced sample was naive CD4+ T cells from blood. This TCR came from a middle-aged woman with type 1 diabetes. The rearrangement joins TRBV29-1 to TRBJ2-1; D unclear. CDR3 sequence: CSVEVIDNEQFF. The DNA of the CDR3 is TGCAGCGTTGAAGTCATAGACAATGAGCAGTTCTTC.